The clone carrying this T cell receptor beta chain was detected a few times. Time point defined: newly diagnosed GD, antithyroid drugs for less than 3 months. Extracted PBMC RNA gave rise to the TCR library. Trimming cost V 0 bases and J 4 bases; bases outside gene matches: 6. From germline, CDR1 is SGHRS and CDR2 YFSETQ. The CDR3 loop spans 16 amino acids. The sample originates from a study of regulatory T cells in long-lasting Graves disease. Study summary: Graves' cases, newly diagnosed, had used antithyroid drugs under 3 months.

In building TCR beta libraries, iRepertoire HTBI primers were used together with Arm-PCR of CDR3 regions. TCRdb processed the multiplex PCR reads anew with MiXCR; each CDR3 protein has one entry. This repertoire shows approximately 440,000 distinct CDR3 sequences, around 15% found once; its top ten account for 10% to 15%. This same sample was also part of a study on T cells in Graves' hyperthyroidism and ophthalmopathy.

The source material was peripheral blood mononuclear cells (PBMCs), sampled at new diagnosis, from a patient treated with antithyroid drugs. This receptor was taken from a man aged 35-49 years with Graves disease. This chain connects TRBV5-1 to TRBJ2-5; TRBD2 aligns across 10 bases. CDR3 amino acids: CASSLGLAGERETQYF. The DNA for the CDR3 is TGCGCCAGCAGCTTGGGCCTAGCGGGAGAACGAGAGACCCAGTACTTC.